The sequence of this T cell receptor beta chain was determined in a study of vaccination effects on CD4 cells after COVID-19. Study-level information: Late post-vaccine samples came at days +241, +227 and +161 respectively.

Sequencing was preceded by expansion of antigen-specific CD4+ T cells with viral peptide pools in the ViraFEST assay. Scientists isolated CD4+ T cells after a roughly ten-day culture period ended. The person was diagnosed with PCR-confirmed SARS-CoV-2 infection between March and December 2020. All participants had two doses of either the BNT162b2 or mRNA-1273 vaccine. The junction had 5 bases not matched to a gene; V was cut back by 0 bases and J by 4 bases. The CDR3 loop spans 16 amino acids. From germline, CDR1 is SGHVS and CDR2 FQNEAQ. This clone was recorded once. The antigen remains unidentified. Only in-frame clones appear in the TCRdb table, and some are missing; sequencing was by immunoSEQ multiplex PCR. The repertoire has 15,000 or so clones, 60% to 85% of them found once; the top ten carry about 17%.

Here the sequenced sample was CD4+ T cells from PBMCs cultured with SARS-CoV-2 spike peptides, taken after COVID-19 vaccination. The chain combines TRBV7-8 with TRBJ2-7, with 11 nucleotides matching TRBD2. The clonotype comes from a human donor who had a prior SARS-CoV-2 infection. The CDR3 DNA follows: TGTGCCAGCAGCTTAGCCTTCACTAGCGGGGGTTACGAGCAGTACTTC. Translating gives CASSLAFTSGGYEQYF.